These 11 T cell receptor beta chains originate from one sample sequenced in a study of T cells in Graves' hyperthyroidism and ophthalmopathy. TCR beta CDR3 regions were amplified from RNA transcripts. First-round RT-PCR targeting the TCR CDR3 was performed with the HTBI primer set. In TCRdb, the multiplex PCR reads were re-called with MiXCR into one record per CDR3 protein. Among 400,000 to 450,000 distinct CDR3 sequences listed, about 15% were seen once. The sequenced sample was blood. The receptors were sampled from a young man with Graves' ophthalmopathy.

The table lists this clonotype with a few counts. The CDR3 spells CASSPPGAKTEAFF. The DNA of the CDR3 is TGTGCCAGTAGTCCTCCGGGGGCTAAGACTGAAGCTTTCTTT. The V and J genes are TRBV19 and TRBJ1-1; a weak D match, TRBD1 (6 bases). CDR3 length: 14 amino acids. Germline loops: CDR1 LNHDA, CDR2 SQIVND (reference sequence). Trimming took off 5 bases at V and 5 bases at J, with 15 bases between the two ends.

CDR3 DNA: TGCGCCAGCAGTGAGTCCAAGGGGCCTGGCGAGCAGTACTTC. It specifies CASSESKGPGEQYF. The chain links TRBV10-2 to TRBJ2-7; TRBD1 is a possible D gene (5 bases). Germline CDR1 WSHSY, CDR2 SAAADI. CDR3 length equals 14 residues. Trimming pared 0 bases from V and 6 bases from J, leaving 12 bases between.

This clonotype showed up many times. The chain couples TRBV7-9 to TRBJ2-3; 8 nucleotides line up with TRBD2. The CDR3 has 16 residues. Germline V lookup: CDR1 SEHNR, CDR2 FQNEAQ (reference sequence). J lost 1 base, V lost 1 base, and 4 bases had no gene match. Here the CDR3 reads CASSLVGGGRTDTQYF. CDR3 in DNA: TGTGCCAGCAGCTTAGTAGGCGGGGGGCGCACAGATACGCAGTATTTT.

This clonotype was seen repeatedly, ten times or more. This chain connects TRBV7-8 to TRBJ1-5; no clear D. V was shortened by 0 bases and J by 6 bases, with 6 bases between the two germline ends. CDR1 SGHVS and CDR2 FQNEAQ come from the germline V gene. The CDR3 loop spans 13 amino acids. The CDR3 coding sequence is TGTGCCAGCAGCTTAGCGCGACTTCAGCCCCAGCATTTT. It codes for CASSLARLQPQHF.

The chain employs TRBV5-1 and TRBJ2-2; D not certain. The CDR3 length is 16 residues. Per the germline V gene, CDR1 is SGHRS and CDR2 is YFSETQ. The ends were cut back, 0 bases at V and 2 bases at J, with 11 bases in the middle. The CDR3 region is CASSLGWTLNTGELFF. The CDR3 DNA reads TGCGCCAGCAGCTTGGGCTGGACCCTCAACACCGGGGAGCTGTTTTTT.

Many counts were recorded for this clonotype. The chain has TRBV7-9 and TRBJ2-7, with D perhaps being TRBD1 or TRBD2 (5 bases each). V was pared by 5 bases and J by 9 bases, with 11 bases between. The CDR3 totals 11 residues. CDR1 is SEHNR and CDR2 is FQNEAQ in the germline V gene (reference sequence). The DNA for the CDR3 is TGTGCCAGCAGCATCCAGGGAGTGCAGTACTTC. Amino acids: CASSIQGVQYF.

This clonotype was seen at least ten times. The chain couples TRBV3-1 to TRBJ1-1; unclear D gene. Germline V lookup: CDR1 LGHDT, CDR2 YNNKEL (reference sequence). The CDR3 length is 11 residues. V was clipped by 0 bases and J by 8 bases, with 4 bases between them. The CDR3 DNA is TGTGCCAGCAGCCAAGAACGGGAAGCTTTCTTT. Translation gives CASSQEREAFF.

This clonotype was observed a handful of times. DNA for the CDR3: TGCAGTGCTAGAGCCTCTCAGGGAATATACAATGAGCAGTTCTTC. Translating it yields CSARASQGIYNEQFF. V and J are TRBV20-1 and TRBJ2-1; D is possibly TRBD1 (5 bases). The V and J ends lost 1 base and 4 bases respectively, with 14 bases between them. Germline V CDR1 and CDR2: DFQATT, SNEGSKA (reference sequence). The CDR3 extends over 15 amino acids.

This clonotype was seen a handful of times. A read error may be the cause here, since a much bigger clone is one base away. The chain combines TRBV6-6 with TRBJ2-7, with TRBD1 matching 7 bases. The length of the CDR3 is 15 residues. Germline assignment: CDR1 MNHNY and CDR2 SVGAGI (reference sequence). The CDR3 loop is CVSSYSSAGGYEQYF. CDR3 sequence (DNA): TGTGTCAGCAGTTACTCTTCGGCAGGGGGCTACGAGCAGTACTTC.

This clonotype was detected many times. The V call is TRBV28, the J call TRBJ1-1; D gene ambiguous. With 1 base removed from V and 4 bases from J, the gap between germline ends came to 22 bases. This CDR3 has 18 amino acids. Germline-derived CDR1 and CDR2 are MDHEN and SYDVKM. CDR3 region: CASSLSRILYGSATEAFF. In DNA form, the CDR3 reads TGTGCCAGCAGTTTATCCAGGATATTATATGGGTCGGCCACTGAAGCTTTCTTT.

The table lists this clonotype with a few counts. The genes are TRBV5-1 and TRBJ2-2; D possibly corresponds to TRBD1 (6 bases). CDR1 is SGHRS and CDR2 is YFSETQ in the germline V gene. The germline V and J ends were trimmed by 4 bases and 6 bases, with 16 bases remaining between them. The CDR3 length is 15 residues. The CDR3 bases are TGCGCCAGCAGCCCGGACAGTGAGGTCGCCGGGGAGCTGTTTTTT. Translating gives CASSPDSEVAGELFF.